This T cell receptor (beta chain) is from a study of cytomegalovirus exposure and HLA in healthy donors (dated by TCRdb to 2016 to 2017). About the investigation overall: An earlier analysis of some 600 of the donors reported 276 Gb of sequence data and 117 million unique TCR beta sequences obtained from some 170 million T cells. The study combined high-throughput TCR immunosequencing, statistical association of individual TCRs with disease status, and machine learning to predict cytomegalovirus infection status. About 5 DR-DQ haplotypes were handled as single units for association and clustering, since linkage in the cohort was strong. Rather than drawing on any new phenotypic data, the later analysis identified candidate immune exposures from TCR beta sequences and the way those sequences occurred across donors. Of the roughly 390 genotyped donors, 80% to 90% were placed in the genetic ancestry cluster associated with self-reported Caucasian donors. Typing coverage varied by locus: roughly 620-630 donors for A, B, C, DRB1 and DQB1; more than 500 for DQA1; some 610 for DPA1; about 450 for DPB1. On average, roughly 240,000 unique TCR beta nucleotide sequences were sequenced per donor among some 420 genotyped donors of the cohort, with around 19% of those sequences being non-productive. The study aimed to test whether cataloging public T cell receptors could reveal signatures of past pathogen exposure. A later genetic analysis took genome-wide SNP genotypes for about three fifths of the roughly 700 donors and used that subset as a discovery cohort. An early release covering roughly 600 HLA-typed donors comprised about 290 gigabases of sequencing data and 85 million to 100 million unique TCR sequences. To study patterns of TCR occurrence, a later analysis re-analyzed previously published TCR beta repertoires from hundreds of donors and added high-resolution HLA genotyping. Besides the first cohort of approximately 670 subjects, a separate validation cohort made up of 120 different subjects was used. Every repertoire in the discovery cohort had been generated on one and the same sequencing platform. To decide whether each TCR beta V gene segment behaved as functional or pseudogenic, an earlier analysis of some 600 of the donors relied on high-throughput TCR beta sequencing. HLA typing covered class I and class II loci at four-digit resolution. Donor age, sex, ethnicity and CMV serostatus were compiled together with the repertoire data. The study used immunosequencing to profile the T cell repertoires of more than 650 subjects and linked those repertoires to cytomegalovirus serostatus. Points the paper makes about the study in general: In a later genetic analysis, fewer N-insertions in productive TCRs were reported among donors in an Asian-associated ancestry cluster than the approximately 710-donor mean. A further reported finding was that TCR beta sequences accurately predicted the HLA-A and HLA-B alleles for most subjects in the first cohort. In an earlier analysis of roughly 500 of the donors, most TCR beta V segments appeared in productive rearrangements about 87% or about 30% of the time, broadly matching IMGT annotations. Around 16 rarely observed V segments, including chromosome 9 orphons, were excluded from the earlier analysis of approximately 500 of the donors because counts were too low. The presence/absence analyses assumed that sequencing depth was roughly uniform across donors, and that assumption may not be true. The cohort was sequenced for TCR beta chains only, and without alpha or paired-chain data the features that could be detected were limited. Across donors, most TCR sequences were observed very rarely, whereas some public TCRs were present in many individuals. Some IMGT-functional V segments, including TRBV6-2 and TRBV6-3, could not be distinguished by the 87-base-pair reads and were therefore excluded. It was suggested by the authors that the approach could potentially be generalized to other disease states and immunological phenotypes. The study listed 170 or so TCR beta chains as associated with cytomegalovirus. A later analysis found that HLA-associated TCR beta chains were more clonally expanded and had lower generation probabilities than equally common non-associated chains. When HLA alleles, especially DR and DQ, strongly co-occurred, attributing TCR associations to individual alleles was difficult. In vitro tests confirmed that a few of the cytomegalovirus-associated TCR beta chains recognize cytomegalovirus antigens. A cluster of highly shared sequence variants was judged likely to be a technical artifact of the sequencing pipeline. In a later analysis, about 17,000 TCR beta sequences were associated with specific HLA alleles at a false discovery rate of 0.05. In a later analysis, several top co-occurrence clusters were reported to appear linked to parvovirus B19, influenza, CMV and Epstein-Barr virus. V-gene and J-gene trimming of TCR beta chains was associated with a missense DCLRE1C variant in a later genetic analysis, and the association was replicated in an independent cohort. Most CMV-associated TCR beta chains appeared to be HLA-restricted in a later analysis, and the HLA associations seemed to be driven largely by CMV exposure. Correlated functional status among segregating V segments might reflect linkage disequilibrium, but an unknown experimental factor could not be ruled out. According to a later analysis, TCR association rates differed among HLA loci, with DRB1 alleles showing the most associated TCRs and HLA-C alleles showing the fewest. In both the original and validation cohorts, the classifier was reported to diagnose cytomegalovirus status with high specificity and sensitivity. CMV serostatus was the only immune exposure information available for the cohort. HLA typing was unavailable for some donors at each locus, so association tests used only the typed subset.

Here V drops 4 bases and J drops 3 bases, and the junction holds 12 bases not matched to any gene. Via the germline V gene, CDR1 is SGHRS and CDR2 YFSETQ. The CDR3 spans 17 residues, from the cysteine through the phenylalanine. This entry keeps only the CDR3 DNA: 51 bases, framed from base 1. The cohort consisted of some 670 healthy bone marrow donors. At the time of sampling, all cohort members were nominally healthy, though unrecorded immune exposures were likely present. The donor was CMV seropositive and was included in the group of 250 to 350 seropositive cohort members. Each donor provided a peripheral blood sample, and peripheral blood mononuclear cells were used for TCR beta sequencing. Genomic DNA extraction from the blood cell samples was performed with the Qiagen DNeasy Blood Extraction Kit. In regard to this clone: Its antigen is unknown. No much larger clonotype is one base removed from it; base qualities were not supplied.

Libraries were constructed by the immunoSEQ multiplex PCR assay. For the multiplex PCR, a mixture combining 60 forward primers for TCR Vbeta segments and 13 reverse primers for TCR Jbeta segments was used. A multiplex PCR assay on genomic DNA amplified the CDR3 region of rearranged TCR beta genes. The amplified TCR beta libraries were sequenced on the Illumina HiSeq System as 87-base-pair reads. In the paper's pipeline: In a later analysis, about 80 million unique TCR beta chains were counted across the approximately 640 repertoires, and roughly 11 million of these chains were shared by at least two donors. To remove PCR and sequencing errors, raw reads were error-corrected and collapsed into unique sequences using a nearest-neighbor algorithm that merged closely related sequences. To assign V, D and J gene segments, CDR3 sequences were aligned to IMGT reference sequences. For a sequence to be retained, a match of at least six nucleotides to both a V gene segment and a J gene segment was required. Rearrangements were classified as productive when the CDR3 lacked stop codons and remained in frame with V and J, and all other rearrangements were classified as non-productive. CDR3 was defined according to IMGT convention as the region running from the second conserved V-encoded cysteine to the conserved J-encoded phenylalanine. The earlier analysis of about 500 of the donors excluded sequences that lacked an unambiguous match to a single V gene segment. In an earlier analysis of approximately 590 of the donors, V segments were called functional above 56.7% productive rearrangements and were called segregating when the between-donor standard deviation exceeded 5%. A statistical classification framework was built to diagnose cytomegalovirus status from the catalog of TCR beta chain sequences. V and J gene assignment, in a later analysis, came from comparing TCR nucleotide sequences with IMGT/GENE-DB human TR gene sequences. In a later analysis, CDR3 sequences and most-parsimonious VDJ recombination scenarios were assigned using the TCRdist pipeline. In a later analysis, each TCR beta chain was defined by its CDR3 amino acid sequence together with its V-gene family, and reads without a unique V-gene family were excluded. As a way to deal with suspected cross-contamination and a sequencing artifact, a later analysis dropped roughly 600 nucleotide sequences that were highly shared and had low generation probability. In a later analysis, a clonal expansion index was calculated for each public chain from normalized within-repertoire ranks of inferred template counts. A later analysis computed generation probabilities with a VDJ recombination model fitted to out-of-frame rearrangements, and checked the results against IGoR. In a later analysis, hypergeometric tests were used to score TCR-TCR, TCR-HLA and TCR-CMV co-occurrence, with a repertoire-size bias correction applied to TCR pairs. A later analysis estimated false discovery rates by permuting HLA or CMV assignments 20 times. A later analysis grouped co-occurring TCRs with DBSCAN, adding TCRdist sequence similarity when clustering within HLA-allele-positive subsets. Repertoires with fewer than 30,000 or more than 120,000 public chains, plus five repertoires with anomalous nucleotide sharing, were excluded from co-occurrence clustering. This is the immuneACCESS table as TCRdb keeps it, with only in-frame sequences that have V and J called. A part of the clones is gone; compared with another copy, unresolved V genes explain less than half, and the rest is unexplained. The V and J calls and clone size were taken over from that table, and D and trimming were inferred from the DNA. The sample table lists 150,000 to 180,000 clones, 70% to 80% of them with a count of one. The top ten clonotypes cover 7.5% to 9% of the sample.

The V and J genes are TRBV5-1 and TRBJ2-3; 9 bases in the middle match TRBD2. This receptor was taken from a man in his thirties or forties in good health and CMV-seropositive. Material for sequencing was PBMCs. The DNA sequence is TGCGCCAGCAGCCCACACAGGGGAACTAGCGGGACAGATACGCAGTATTTT. The resulting protein is CASSPHRGTSGTDTQYF.